This is a list of T cell receptor beta chains from one sample in a study. TCRdb processed the 5' RACE reads anew with MiXCR; each CDR3 protein has one entry. This table has 40,000 to 65,000 distinct CDR3 sequences, about 24% appearing once. The sample consisted of tumor-infiltrating naive CD4+ T cells sorted from the breast tumor. These TCRs come from a female donor with breast cancer. CDR3s include the opening cysteine and the closing phenylalanine or tryptophan. A D gene is named only where the DNA matches it firmly. A clone size is listed for some rows: how often the clone was seen (once, few, many), or a class if it is expanded.

J: TRBJ2-2; D: NA; size: few; V: TRBV7-2; DNA: TGTGCCAGCAGCTTATACAGGGTTACCGGGGAGCTGTTTTTT; CDR3: CASSLYRVTGELFF
J: TRBJ2-4; D: NA; size: NA; V: TRBV20-1; DNA: TGCAGTGCGGGTCTAGGACCTGCCAAAGACATTCAGTACTTC; CDR3: CSAGLGPAKDIQYF
J: TRBJ2-7; D: NA; size: few; V: TRBV27; DNA: TGTGCCAGCAGTTTATTGGGCAACGCGGTATCCTACGAGCAGTACTTC; CDR3: CASSLLGNAVSYEQYF
J: TRBJ1-5; D: NA; size: NA; V: TRBV2; DNA: TGTGCCAGCAGTCACCGGGAGGGGATGGGGTATAGCAATCAGCCCCAGCATTTT; CDR3: CASSHREGMGYSNQPQHF
J: TRBJ2-5; D: NA; size: many; V: TRBV29-1; DNA: TGCAGCGGCCTACCCGCCGGGGGGCGGGAGACCCAGTACTTC; CDR3: CSGLPAGGRETQYF
J: TRBJ1-3; D: NA; size: many; V: TRBV5-1; DNA: TGCGCCAGCAGCTTCGGAACCCGCCGCTCTGGAAACACCATATATTTT; CDR3: CASSFGTRRSGNTIYF
J: TRBJ2-7; D: TRBD2; size: NA; V: TRBV6-1; DNA: TGTGCCAGCAGTGACCCGGGGGGGCCTACCTACGAGCCGTACTTC; CDR3: CASSDPGGPTYEPYF
J: TRBJ2-3; D: NA; size: few; V: TRBV21-1; DNA: TGTGCCAGTATTAGCGGGGGTCACACAGATACGCAGTATTTT; CDR3: CASISGGHTDTQYF
J: TRBJ2-1; D: NA; size: few; V: TRBV7-8; DNA: TGTGCCAGCAGCGCCTACAAGAGCTCCTACAATGAGCAGTTCTTC; CDR3: CASSAYKSSYNEQFF
J: TRBJ2-3; D: TRBD2; size: many; V: TRBV4-1; DNA: TGCGCCAGCAGCCCGCGTGGACTAGCGGGAGGGCCAGATACGCAGTATTTT; CDR3: CASSPRGLAGGPDTQYF
J: TRBJ2-5; D: TRBD1; size: NA; V: TRBV7-2; DNA: TGTGCCAGCAGCTTTACAGGGGACCAAGAGACCCAGTACTTC; CDR3: CASSFTGDQETQYF
J: TRBJ1-1; D: NA; size: NA; V: TRBV5-1; DNA: TGCGCCAGCAGCTTGGCGGGGGACCTGAACACTGAAGCTTTCTTT; CDR3: CASSLAGDLNTEAFF
J: TRBJ2-1; D: NA; size: NA; V: TRBV6-1; DNA: TGTGCCAGCAACCGCGGGACCACAAATGAGCAGTTCTTC; CDR3: CASNRGTTNEQFF
J: TRBJ2-1; D: TRBD2; size: many; V: TRBV3-1; DNA: TGTGCCAGCAGCCAATCGGGGGGAAATGAGCAGTTCTTC; CDR3: CASSQSGGNEQFF
J: TRBJ2-7; D: TRBD1; size: NA; V: TRBV7-2; DNA: TGTGCCAGCAGCTATGCGACAGGGCCAGGGTACGAGCAGTACTTC; CDR3: CASSYATGPGYEQYF
J: TRBJ1-2; D: NA; size: many; V: TRBV5-1; DNA: TGCGCCAGCAGCTTGGGGGGGCCAGGAGTCGGCTACACCTTC; CDR3: CASSLGGPGVGYTF
J: TRBJ1-6; D: TRBD1; size: NA; V: TRBV6-1; DNA: TGTGCCAGCAGGATAATGGGACAGGACCGTTTCCCCCTCCACTTT; CDR3: CASRIMGQDRFPLHF
J: TRBJ2-1; D: TRBD2; size: NA; V: TRBV24-1; DNA: TGTGCCACCAGTGATTTGCCCGGGAGGGTGGGGAACAATGAGCAGTTCTTC; CDR3: CATSDLPGRVGNNEQFF
J: TRBJ2-1; D: TRBD2; size: few; V: TRBV24-1; DNA: TGTGCCACCAGTGAACCTTCTAGCGGCTCCTACAATGAGCAGTTCTTC; CDR3: CATSEPSSGSYNEQFF
J: TRBJ1-1; D: TRBD1; size: many; V: TRBV7-2; DNA: TGTGCCAGCAGTCTCCAGGGGGCCGGCACTGAAGCTTTCTTT; CDR3: CASSLQGAGTEAFF
J: TRBJ1-6; D: NA; size: NA; V: TRBV28; DNA: TGTGCCAGCAGTTTATGGAGCAGGGCCCTCCACTTT; CDR3: CASSLWSRALHF
J: TRBJ2-7; D: NA; size: medium-sized; V: TRBV20-1; DNA: TGCAGTGCTATTCGTGGCATTTCCTACGAGCAGTACTTC; CDR3: CSAIRGISYEQYF
J: TRBJ2-3; D: TRBD1; size: few; V: TRBV7-2; DNA: TGTGCCAGCAGCACACGGACAGGGGGGTCAGATACGCAGTATTTT; CDR3: CASSTRTGGSDTQYF
J: TRBJ1-1; D: TRBD1; size: many; V: TRBV15; DNA: TGTGCCACCAGCAGGAACAGGGGTGGCACTGAAGCTTTCTTT; CDR3: CATSRNRGGTEAFF
J: TRBJ1-1; D: NA; size: few; V: TRBV2; DNA: TGTGCCAGCAAGGCAGGGAGCTCCTCGGCTGAAGCTTTCTTT; CDR3: CASKAGSSSAEAFF